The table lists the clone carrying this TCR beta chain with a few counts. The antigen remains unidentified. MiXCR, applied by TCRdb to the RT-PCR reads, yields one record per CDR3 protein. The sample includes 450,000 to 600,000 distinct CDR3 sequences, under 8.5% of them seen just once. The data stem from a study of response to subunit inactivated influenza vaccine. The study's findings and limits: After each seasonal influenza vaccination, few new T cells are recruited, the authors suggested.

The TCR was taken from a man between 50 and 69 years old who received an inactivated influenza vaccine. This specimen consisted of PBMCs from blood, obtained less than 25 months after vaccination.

The CDR3 nucleotides read TGTGCCACCAGTGATTTTAGGGCAGGACCAAGCTCTGGGGCCAACGTCCTGACTTTC. This gives the protein CATSDFRAGPSSGANVLTF. The chain links TRBV24-1 to TRBJ2-6; no definite D call. Germline V gene data show CDR1 as KGHDR and CDR2 as SFDVKD. This CDR3 region has 19 residues. V was pared by 1 base and J by 0 bases, with 15 bases between.